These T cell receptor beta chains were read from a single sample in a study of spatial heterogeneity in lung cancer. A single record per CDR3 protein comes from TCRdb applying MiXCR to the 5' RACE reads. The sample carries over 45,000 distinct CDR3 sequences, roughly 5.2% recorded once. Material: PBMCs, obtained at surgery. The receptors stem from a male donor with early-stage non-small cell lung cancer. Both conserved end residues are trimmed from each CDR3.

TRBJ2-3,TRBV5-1,ASSRGTSGSTDTQY
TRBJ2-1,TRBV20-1,SAWETSDNEQF
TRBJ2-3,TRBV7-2,ASRPIAGGGL
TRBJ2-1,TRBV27,ASSLIRGNYNEQF
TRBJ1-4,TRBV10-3,AISESGTDEKLF
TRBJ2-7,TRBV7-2,ASSNRGPYEQY
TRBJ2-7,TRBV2,ASSKAQGGEQY
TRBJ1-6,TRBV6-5,ASSSTGIRGSSYNSPLH
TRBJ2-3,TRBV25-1,ASSEAGNFFTDTQY
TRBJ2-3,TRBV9,ASSSVSTDTQY
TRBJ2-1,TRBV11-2,ASSPGSRDNEQF
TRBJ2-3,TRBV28,ASSFLLAGQDTQY
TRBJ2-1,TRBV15,ATSRDLRVSGEQF
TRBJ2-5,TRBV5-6,ASSLEGGEETQY
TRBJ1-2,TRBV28,ASTPPGVYGYT
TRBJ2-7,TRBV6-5,ASSYQRGPYEQY
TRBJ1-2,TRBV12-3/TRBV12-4,ASNLNREGGYT
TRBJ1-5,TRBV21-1,ASSKEKGTEIYSNQPQH
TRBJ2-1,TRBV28,ASGYQGDYNEQF